This T cell receptor beta chain was identified during a study of blood T cell repertoires in COVID-19. Study information: Sites in the United States, Italy and Spain provided acute and convalescent COVID-19 samples. PBMCs, B-cell-depleted T cells, or T cells provided the cDNA or gDNA that made up the material.

How the authors handled the data: Reference gene primer amplification gave nucleated cell count estimates. Libraries were prepared by immunoSEQ multiplex PCR; TCRdb keeps only in-frame clonotypes and omits some of them. V and J calls plus clone size are reproduced from that table; the DNA served to infer D and trimming. The profile shows roughly 230,000 clones, roughly 80% of them singletons. The length of the CDR3 is 17 residues. J gave up 1 base and V 4 bases, and 9 bases lay outside the gene matches. CDR1 is SGHTA and CDR2 is FQGNSA in the germline V gene. Sequencing used peripheral blood. The chain links TRBV7-2 to TRBJ2-2; 7 bases are a match to TRBD2. The TCR sequence derives from a man in his fifties or sixties with active or convalescent COVID-19. The CDR3 nucleotides read TGTGCCAGCAGCTCCAGACTAGAGCGGGGGAACACCGGGGAGCTGTTTTTT. The encoded protein is CASSSRLERGNTGELFF.